Presented here are 23 T cell receptor beta chains from one specimen sequenced in a study of tumor-infiltrating lymphocytes in oesophageal squamous cell carcinoma. Each CDR3 protein gets one entry after TCRdb re-called the PCR reads with MiXCR. This sample has about 17,000 distinct CDR3 sequences, with 47% found just once. Specimen: normal esophageal tissue next to the tumor. Receptors were obtained from a female donor with esophageal squamous cell carcinoma.

V gene TRBV6-1 combines with J gene TRBJ1-1; the D is unclear. Trimming removed 2 bases at V and 5 bases at J, with 6 bases between. CDR3 length: 12 residues. Germline V gene lookup returns CDR1 MNHNS and CDR2 SASEGT. This chain's CDR3 is CASSELPTEAFF. CDR3 DNA: TGTGCCAGCAGTGAATTGCCGACTGAAGCTTTCTTT.

The V gene is TRBV6-6, the J gene TRBJ1-5, with D perhaps matching TRBD1 (5 bases). V dropped 5 bases and J dropped 5 bases, with 16 bases sitting between them. Germline lookup yields CDR1 MNHNY and CDR2 SVGAGI (reference sequence). This CDR3 has 15 residues. Written as DNA, the CDR3 is TGTGCCAGCAGTGAGCGTAGGGAGGGGTATCAGCCCCAGCATTTT. Translation: CASSERREGYQPQHF.

This rearrangement joins TRBV20-1 to TRBJ2-3; D remains unclear. The V end was cut by 1 base, the J end by 2 bases, with 10 bases between. The CDR3 totals 14 residues. CDR1 is DFQATT, CDR2 SNEGSKA, per germline (reference sequence). In DNA form, the CDR3 reads TGCAGTGCTAGAGGGCAGCTTGACACAGATACGCAGTATTTT. Its protein is CSARGQLDTDTQYF.

The CDR3 DNA sequence: TGTGCCAGCAGTGAACAGGGGCCACTCTCCTACGAGCAGTACTTC. This codes for CASSEQGPLSYEQYF. V is TRBV6-1 and J is TRBJ2-5; TRBD1 is a possible D gene (6 bases). With the DNA end fitting TRBJ2-7 better, the J assignment may be wrong. CDR1 is MNHNS and CDR2 is SASEGT in the germline V gene. CDR3 length: 15 amino acids.

As to this clonotype: A junction boundary mismatches the germline segment, possibly from a read error. This chain uses TRBV7-2 with TRBJ2-7; 7 bases agree with TRBD2. The DNA end is more similar to TRBJ2-1, so the J call may be wrong. The length of the CDR3 is 14 residues. Germline lookup yields CDR1 SGHTA and CDR2 FQGNSA. CDR3 sequence: CASSLGTTYNEQFF. CDR3 nucleotide sequence: TGTGCCAGCAGCTTGGGGACTACCTATAATGAGCAGTTCTTC.

This clonotype was counted between two and nine times. This chain joins TRBV7-2 and TRBJ2-7; 7 bases map to TRBD1. Matching the DNA end better, TRBJ2-5 makes the J call doubtful. Germline-derived CDR1 and CDR2 are SGHTA and FQGNSA. The CDR3 runs 16 residues. The CDR3 reads CASSLSGTERGETQYF. CDR3 DNA: TGTGCCAGCAGCTTATCCGGGACAGAGAGGGGAGAGACCCAGTACTTC.

This CDR3 is CASSGASGSGYEQYF. The CDR3 region has the DNA TGTGCCAGCAGTGGAGCTAGCGGGAGTGGATACGAGCAGTACTTC. The chain carries TRBV6-6 and TRBJ2-5; 10 bases are shared with TRBD2. Judging by the DNA end, TRBJ2-7 fits better; the J call may be wrong. The germline V gene has CDR1 MNHNY and CDR2 SVGAGI (reference sequence). This CDR3 comprises 15 residues.

This chain joins TRBV7-2 and TRBJ2-2, with 10 bases fitting TRBD2. Germline CDR1 and CDR2: SGHTA and FQGNSA. The CDR3 extends over 16 amino acids. The J segment lost 6 bases and the V segment lost 2 bases, leaving 6 bases of the junction unmatched. The chain's CDR3 is CASSLRTSGTAGELFF. CDR3 coding DNA: TGTGCCAGCAGCTTACGGACTAGCGGTACGGCCGGGGAGCTGTTTTTT.

V usage is TRBV27 and J usage is TRBJ2-2; the match to TRBD1 covers 9 bases. V gave up 6 bases and J gave up 0 bases; unmatched junction bases: 2. The CDR3 contains 15 residues. Germline-derived CDR1 and CDR2 are MNHEY and SMNVEV (reference sequence). CDR3 in DNA: TGTGCCAGCAGCCGACAGGGGGCGAACACCGGGGAGCTGTTTTTT. Protein: CASSRQGANTGELFF.

This clonotype was picked up many times. The J gene is TRBJ1-1, the V gene TRBV10-2; tentative D call: TRBD1 (5 bases). Trimming pared 4 bases from V and 6 bases from J, leaving 12 bases between. Per germline, CDR1 WSHSY and CDR2 SAAADI. The CDR3 covers 13 residues. The CDR3, as DNA: TGCGCCAGCAGTGGGGCAGGGACGGCTGAAGCTTTCTTT. Translated: CASSGAGTAEAFF.

The chain is built from TRBV7-8 and TRBJ2-1; a possible D gene is TRBD1 (5 bases). This CDR3 spans 15 amino acids. Germline V lookup: CDR1 SGHVS, CDR2 FQNEAQ. V was trimmed by 3 bases and J by 8 bases, leaving 17 bases between them. This CDR3 is CASSLYAQGNYEQFF. Written as DNA, the CDR3 is TGTGCCAGCAGCTTGTATGCCCAGGGTAACTATGAGCAGTTCTTC.

This clonotype was seen just once. The rearrangement uses TRBV11-2 and TRBJ2-5; D gene uncertain. V shed 0 bases and J shed 9 bases, with 8 bases lying between them. The germline V gene encodes CDR1 SGHAT and CDR2 FQNNGV. The CDR3 loop spans 12 amino acids. The CDR3 DNA follows: TGTGCCAGCAGCTTAGACCAGATGTCCCAGTACTTC. Translating it yields CASSLDQMSQYF.

Points on this clonotype: A much larger clone lies one base from this, so it may be a read error. The chain recombines TRBV11-3 with TRBJ2-5; D is perhaps TRBD2 (6 bases). Germline V CDR1 and CDR2: SGHNT, YENEEA. Between the trimmed V and J ends, which lost 4 bases and 11 bases, there was a span of 17 bases. This CDR3 comprises 13 residues. CDR3 in DNA: TGTGCCAGCAGCTCCGGGGACGCTCGGGGGCAGTACTTC. Amino acids: CASSSGDARGQYF.

In this sample, this clonotype turned up a few times. The chain has TRBV7-2 and TRBJ2-7; D may match TRBD1 or TRBD2 (5 bases each). The V and J ends lost 3 bases and 0 bases respectively, with 12 bases between them. This CDR3 spans 15 amino acids. Germline-derived CDR1 and CDR2 are SGHTA and FQGNSA. Written as DNA, the CDR3 is TGTGCCAGCAGCTTCGGGGCTTACAGCTCCTACGAGCAGTACTTC. Encoded protein: CASSFGAYSSYEQYF.

The rearrangement joins TRBV7-2 to TRBJ2-3; D is unclear. V dropped 5 bases and J dropped 1 base, with 10 bases sitting between them. CDR3 size: 14 residues. Germline lookup yields CDR1 SGHTA and CDR2 FQGNSA. The CDR3: CASSAAAGTDTQYF. CDR3 nucleotide sequence: TGTGCCAGCAGCGCTGCCGCTGGCACAGATACGCAGTATTTT.

This clonotype was observed a handful of times. It may be a read error: a sequence one base away is much more abundant. The chain couples TRBV6-2 or TRBV6-3 to TRBJ2-5; 7 positions match TRBD2. J was trimmed by 11 bases and V by 6 bases; bases with no gene match: 21. CDR1 is MNHEY, CDR2 SVGEGT, per germline. This CDR3 spans 16 amino acids. CDR3 bases: TGTGCCAGCAGGCCTCGGGCTAGCGGAAGGAACAATGAGCAGTACTTC. It codes for CASRPRASGRNNEQYF.

By sample share, this clonotype is medium-sized. With a much larger clone just one base away, this may be a read error. The chain couples TRBV7-3 to TRBJ2-7, with 9 bases lining up with TRBD2. The CDR3 consists of 15 residues. Germline CDR1 and CDR2: SGHTA and FQGTGA. J was trimmed by 7 bases and V by 5 bases; bases with no gene match: 12. CDR3 sequence (DNA): TGTGCCAGCAGCCTGAGAGGCGGGAGGGACAATGAGCAGTACTTC. Its translation is CASSLRGGRDNEQYF.

Comment on this clonotype: With a much larger clone just one base away, this may be a read error. For the CDR3, the DNA is TGTGCCAGCGGGGCTCCCTACGAGCAGTACTTC. It codes for CASGAPYEQYF. This chain joins TRBV27 and TRBJ1-2, with D perhaps matching TRBD1 (5 bases). Near its end, the DNA agrees better with TRBJ2-7, so the J call may be wrong. The CDR3 spans 11 residues. Germline CDR1 is MNHEY and CDR2 is SMNVEV (reference sequence).

This clonotype showed up many times. The rearrangement links TRBV11-2 to TRBJ2-5; 7 nucleotides align to TRBD2. Germline CDR1 is SGHAT and CDR2 is FQNNGV. The CDR3 runs to 17 residues. J was trimmed by 4 bases and V by 1 base; bases with no gene match: 12. The CDR3 DNA reads TGTGCCAGCAGCTTAGGAAATAGCGGGCTTGGTTCAGAGACCCAGTACTTC. Residues: CASSLGNSGLGSETQYF.

The V call is TRBV11-3, the J call TRBJ2-5, with D possibly matching TRBD1 (7 bases). The DNA matches TRBJ2-1 better at its end, which makes the J call doubtful. The CDR3 consists of 14 residues. The germline CDR1 and CDR2 sequences are SGHNT and YENEEA. CDR3 sequence: CASSSEGAGREQFF. The DNA of the CDR3 is TGTGCCAGCAGCTCGGAGGGGGCAGGCAGGGAGCAGTTCTTC.

This clonotype was detected a few times. The CDR3: CASSLDRGYYEQYF. The CDR3 DNA is TGTGCCAGCAGCTTGGACAGGGGGTACTACGAGCAGTACTTC. The chain joins TRBV7-2 to TRBJ2-1; 10 bases line up with TRBD1. The closer fit of TRBJ2-7 to the DNA end suggests the J call may be wrong. The CDR3 runs 14 residues. Germline values: CDR1 SGHTA, CDR2 FQGNSA.

The chain joins TRBV7-3 to TRBJ1-1; D remains ambiguous. This CDR3 comprises 12 residues. Germline assignment: CDR1 SGHTA and CDR2 FQGTGA. Trimming shortened V by 3 bases and J by 4 bases, and 6 bases separated the two germline ends. In DNA form, the CDR3 reads TGTGCCAGCAGCTTTTTAGGCACTGAAGCTTTCTTT. Amino acids: CASSFLGTEAFF.

The chain couples TRBV5-5 to TRBJ2-7; D ambiguous. The J call is in doubt because the DNA end fits TRBJ2-5 better. The CDR3 is 13 amino acids. Germline lookup yields CDR1 SGHKS and CDR2 YYEKEE (reference sequence). CDR3 nucleotides: TGTGCCAGCAGCGGAACAGACCAAGAGACCCAGTACTTC. Translated, it gives CASSGTDQETQYF.